This T cell receptor beta chain derives from a study of shared clonotypes between healthy human individuals. About the research overall: CD4 naive and memory got three plates each, CD8 naive two, CD8 memory one. Study results and limitations: Though the depth was large, rarefaction showed that sorted-subset sequencing was incomplete. Sharing across several donors was seen in 4% to 6.5% of naive CD4 clonotypes.

TCRdb's table, derived via immunoSEQ multiplex PCR, lists solely in-frame clones and lacks some. The sample lists roughly 1.5 million clones, approximately 98% occurring once. About this clone: Its antigen is still unknown.

CDR1 is SGHTA and CDR2 is FQGNSA in the germline V gene. Unmatched junction bases numbered 4, after V lost 4 bases and J lost 5 bases. This CDR3 contains 13 residues. The sequence was collected from a young man in good health. This chain links TRBV7-2 with TRBJ1-1; 7 positions match TRBD1. The sequencing input was naive CD4+ T cells sorted from blood. Subset denoted: CD45RA+ positively selected. CDR3: CASSYNRGTEAFF. The CDR3 DNA is TGTGCCAGCAGCTACAACAGGGGAACTGAAGCTTTCTTT.